A single T cell receptor beta chain is shown here with its context. The sampling schedule covered blood at baseline, cycle 4 day 1, and cycle 7 day 1. This entry is derived from a study of OX40 agonist ivuxolimab in advanced cancers. After removal of 6 bases from V and 4 bases from J, the junction contained 5 bases not matched to a gene. The V gene's germline CDR1 is SNHLY and CDR2 FYNNEI. The CDR3 consists of 14 residues. Only in-frame clones appear in the TCRdb table, and some are missing; sequencing was by immunoSEQ multiplex PCR. This table has tens of thousands of clones, roughly 80% appearing once.

The sequence was obtained from an adult with an advanced solid tumor such as melanoma, head and neck, liver or kidney cancer. The rearrangement links TRBV2 to TRBJ2-2; TRBD2 matches 7 bases. The starting material was CD4+ or CD8+ T cells sorted from blood, obtained in a trial of the OX40 agonist ivuxolimab. CDR3 protein: CASRGLRGTGELFF. The CDR3 DNA is TGTGCCAGCAGGGGACTAAGGGGCACCGGGGAGCTGTTTTTT.